This T cell receptor beta chain comes out of a study of T-cell memory formation after mild COVID-19. Turning to the study itself: Largely, the TCR clusters proved donor specific. Overall study results and limits: There were some responding clones in pre-infection memory, which suggested that cross-reactive memory had joined. A balance of CD4 and CD8 characterized clones contracting day 15 to 85, whereas later expanders leaned CD4+.

A remark on this clonotype: Antigen specificity is unknown.

TCRdb itself ran the 5' RACE reads through MiXCR, one entry per CDR3 protein. This table has 45,000 to 50,000 distinct CDR3 sequences, around 7.3% appearing once. CDR1 is SGHTA and CDR2 is FQGNSA in the germline V gene. The CDR3 extends over 14 amino acids. V dropped 2 bases and J dropped 10 bases, with 15 bases sitting between them. The V call is TRBV7-2, the J call TRBJ1-3; possible D gene TRBD1, 6 bases. The clonotype was recovered from a man aged 18 to 29 who had mild COVID-19 (a few samples of this study predate the infection). Cell type and time point are not known. Sequencing was done on a sample of PBMCs or a T cell subset sorted from them (not recorded which). CDR3 loop: CASSLISTGNTIYF. The CDR3 nucleotides are TGTGCCAGCAGCTTAATCAGTACAGGGAATACCATATATTTT.